The entry below describes one T cell receptor beta chain. Repertoires were generated with immunoSEQ multiplex PCR, while TCRdb's copy carries only in-frame clones and drops some. The table shows roughly 100,000 clones, with 70% to 90% occurring only once. These data are taken from a study of blood T cell repertoires in COVID-19. Study-wide context: PBMCs, B-cell-depleted T cells, or T cells provided the cDNA or gDNA that made up the material.

This TCR was recovered from a man aged 40-49 years with active or convalescent COVID-19. The source material was peripheral blood.

CDR3 amino acids: CASSLITGTTGANVLTF. The CDR3 DNA reads as TGCGCCAGCAGCTTGATTACAGGGACTACTGGGGCCAACGTCCTGACTTTC. The rearrangement joins TRBV5-1 to TRBJ2-6; D might be TRBD2 (7 bases). V was pared by 1 base and J by 2 bases, with 13 bases between. CDR1 and CDR2 from the germline V gene are SGHRS and YFSETQ. The CDR3 has 17 residues.